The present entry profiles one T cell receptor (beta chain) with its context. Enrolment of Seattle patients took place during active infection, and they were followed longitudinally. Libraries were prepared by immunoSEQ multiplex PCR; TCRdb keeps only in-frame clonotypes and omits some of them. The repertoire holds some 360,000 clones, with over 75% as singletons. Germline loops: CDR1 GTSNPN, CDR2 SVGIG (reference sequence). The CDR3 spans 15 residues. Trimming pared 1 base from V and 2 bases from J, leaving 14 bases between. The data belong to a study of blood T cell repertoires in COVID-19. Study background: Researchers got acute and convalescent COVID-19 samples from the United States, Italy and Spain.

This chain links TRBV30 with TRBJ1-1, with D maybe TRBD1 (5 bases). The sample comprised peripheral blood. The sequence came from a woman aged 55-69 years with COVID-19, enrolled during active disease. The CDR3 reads CAWSGKTVTNTEAFF. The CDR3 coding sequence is TGTGCCTGGAGTGGAAAGACAGTTACTAACACTGAAGCTTTCTTT.